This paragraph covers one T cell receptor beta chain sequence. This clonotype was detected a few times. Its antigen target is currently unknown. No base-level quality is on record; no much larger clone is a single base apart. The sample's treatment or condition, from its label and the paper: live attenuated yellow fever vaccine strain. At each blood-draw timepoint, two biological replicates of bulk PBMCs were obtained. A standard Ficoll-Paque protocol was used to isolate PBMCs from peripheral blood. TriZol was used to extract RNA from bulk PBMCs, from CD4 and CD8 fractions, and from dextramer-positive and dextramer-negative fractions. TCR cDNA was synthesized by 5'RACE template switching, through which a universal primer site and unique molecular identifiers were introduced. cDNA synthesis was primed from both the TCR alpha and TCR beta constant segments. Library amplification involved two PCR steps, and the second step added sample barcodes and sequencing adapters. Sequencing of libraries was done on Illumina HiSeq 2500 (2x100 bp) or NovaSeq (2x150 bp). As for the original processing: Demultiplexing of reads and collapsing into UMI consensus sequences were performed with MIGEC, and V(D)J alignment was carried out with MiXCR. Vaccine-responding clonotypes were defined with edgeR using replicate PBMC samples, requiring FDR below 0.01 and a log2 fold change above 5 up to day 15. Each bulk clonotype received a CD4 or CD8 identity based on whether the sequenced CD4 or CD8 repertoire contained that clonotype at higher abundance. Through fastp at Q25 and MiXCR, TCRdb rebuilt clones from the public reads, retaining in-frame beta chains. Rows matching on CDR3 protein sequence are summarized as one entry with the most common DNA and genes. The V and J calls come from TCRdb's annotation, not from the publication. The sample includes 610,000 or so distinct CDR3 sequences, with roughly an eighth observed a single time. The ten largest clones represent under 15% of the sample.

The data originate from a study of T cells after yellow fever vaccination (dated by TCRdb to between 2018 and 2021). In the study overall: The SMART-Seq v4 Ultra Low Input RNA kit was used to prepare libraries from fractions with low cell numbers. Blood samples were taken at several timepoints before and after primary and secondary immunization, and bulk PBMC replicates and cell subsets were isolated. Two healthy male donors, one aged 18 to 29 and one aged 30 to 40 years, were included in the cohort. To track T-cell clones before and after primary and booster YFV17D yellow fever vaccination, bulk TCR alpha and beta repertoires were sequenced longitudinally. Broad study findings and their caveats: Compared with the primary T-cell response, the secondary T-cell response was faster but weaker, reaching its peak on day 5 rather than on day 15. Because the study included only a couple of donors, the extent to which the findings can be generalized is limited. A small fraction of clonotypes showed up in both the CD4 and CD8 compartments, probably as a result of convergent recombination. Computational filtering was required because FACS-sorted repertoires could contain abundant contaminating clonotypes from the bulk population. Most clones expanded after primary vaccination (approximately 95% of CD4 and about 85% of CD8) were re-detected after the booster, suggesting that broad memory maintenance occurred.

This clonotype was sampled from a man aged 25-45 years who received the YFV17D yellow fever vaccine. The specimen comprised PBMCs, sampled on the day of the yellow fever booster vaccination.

CDR3 reads: CASSAGQLGTEAFF. The sequenced DNA is TGTGCCAGTAGTGCAGGACAGTTGGGGACTGAAGCTTTCTTT. The chain links TRBV19 with TRBJ1-1; the D gene is possibly TRBD1, with 6 bases matching. At the junction V is shortened by 5 bases and J by 5 bases, with 15 bases in between. CDR3 length: 14 amino acids, cysteine to phenylalanine. Just CDR3 DNA is preserved here, 42 bases in frame from base 1. CDR1 and CDR2 (LNHDA, SQIVND) derive from the germline V gene (reference sequence).